The source of this TCR beta chain is a study of metastatic and nonmetastatic thyroid tumors. Overall study: Repertoire data that came from the blood and tumor or nodule tissue of malignant and benign thyroid patients were compared.

Findings and limits, study-wide: Reported TCR beta diversity, measured in blood and tumor, was significantly higher for malignant thyroid tumors than for benign nodules.

A word on this clone: Its antigen remains unidentified.

Not a single patient had been given any form of treatment at any point before undergoing thyroid surgery. V dropped 4 bases and J dropped 5 bases, with 12 bases sitting between them. Per germline, CDR1 SGHRS and CDR2 YFSETQ. The CDR3 runs 13 residues. TCRdb re-called the PCR reads with MiXCR. This table has thousands of clones, less than 35% appearing once. Sequenced material: tumor tissue. This TCR derives from a male donor with papillary thyroid cancer or a benign thyroid nodule (not recorded which). Some clones in this sample may be carry-over from other donors' samples. V gene TRBV5-1 combines with J gene TRBJ1-2; possible D gene TRBD1, 5 bases. The CDR3 spells CASSQSGIYGYTF. The CDR3 DNA is TGCGCCAGCAGCCAATCAGGGATTTATGGCTACACCTTC.